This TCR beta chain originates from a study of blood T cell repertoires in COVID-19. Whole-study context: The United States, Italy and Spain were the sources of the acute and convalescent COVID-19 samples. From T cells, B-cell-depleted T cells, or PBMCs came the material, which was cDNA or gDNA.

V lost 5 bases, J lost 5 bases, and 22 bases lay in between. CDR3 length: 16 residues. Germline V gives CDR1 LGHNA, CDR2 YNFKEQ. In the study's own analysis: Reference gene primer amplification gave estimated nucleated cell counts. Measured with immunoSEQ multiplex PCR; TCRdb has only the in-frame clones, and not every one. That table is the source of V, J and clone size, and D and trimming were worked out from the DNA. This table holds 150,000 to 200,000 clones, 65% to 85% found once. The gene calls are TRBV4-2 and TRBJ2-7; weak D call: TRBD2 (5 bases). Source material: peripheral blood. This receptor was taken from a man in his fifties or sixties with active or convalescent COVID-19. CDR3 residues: CASSSLSRGVRDEQYF. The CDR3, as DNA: TGTGCCAGCAGCTCATTAAGCAGAGGAGTGCGGGACGAGCAGTACTTC.